This T cell receptor beta chain was captured in a study of T cells expressing NK-cell markers. Germline V gene data show CDR1 as SGHDT and CDR2 as YYEEEE. This CDR3 is 17 amino acids long. TCRdb reprocessed the 5' RACE reads and keeps a single row for each CDR3 protein, giving no DNA. Recorded for this sample: approximately 460,000 distinct CDR3 sequences. The chain has TRBV5-6 and TRBJ2-3; TCRdb's D call, TRBD1, is unchecked because there is no DNA. This sequence originates from a woman between 18 and 69 years old in good health. Sequenced input: blood T cells: a sorted CD56 or NKG2C T cell subset, CD4+ or CD8+ T cells, or bulk PBMC T cells (not recorded which). The CDR3 is CASSFLEGALSTDTQYF.